The clone carrying this TCR beta chain was detected a few times. Its antigen is undetermined. This record belongs to a study of T cells after yellow fever vaccination. Broader study findings: Most clones from primary vaccination resurfaced after the booster (around 97% CD4, around 89% CD8).

For TCR, cDNA came from 5'RACE template switching, which added a universal primer site and UMIs. TCRdb re-called the 5' RACE reads through MiXCR, storing one row per CDR3 protein. The sample records 400,000 or so distinct CDR3 sequences, approximately 5.7% being singletons. The TCR originated in a man aged 30 to 45 who received the YFV17D yellow fever vaccine. The sample was PBMCs, taken 5 days after the yellow fever booster vaccination.

CDR3: CASSQDGGTSGRIGELFF. The DNA of the CDR3 is TGCGCCAGCAGCCAAGATGGGGGGACTAGCGGGAGGATCGGGGAGCTGTTTTTT. The chain combines TRBV4-3 with TRBJ2-2; 15 nucleotides agree with TRBD2. J gave up 7 bases and V 0 bases, and 6 bases lay outside the gene matches. Germline V gene sequence: CDR1 LGHNA, CDR2 YSLEER. This CDR3 has 18 amino acids.